This T cell receptor beta chain was recorded in a study of control samples from healthy donors and cancer patients. Here immunoSEQ multiplex PCR was the method, and the copy in TCRdb shows in-frame clones only, minus some. In the table there are some 94,000 clones, about 88% of which are singletons. This clone was picked up one time. This CDR3 region has 14 residues. Trimming took off 0 bases at V and 1 base at J, with 7 bases between the two ends. The germline CDR1 and CDR2 sequences are SGHRS and YFSETQ. The TCR sequence derives from a woman between 45 and 65 years old in good health. Input material: blood. This chain connects TRBV5-1 to TRBJ1-2; D gene ambiguous. CDR3 region: CASSLGRDNYGYTF. The CDR3 coding sequence is TGCGCCAGCAGCTTGGGCCGCGATAACTATGGCTACACCTTC. Using reference TRBV5-1 and TRBJ1-2 for the parts outside the CDR3, the full variable domain is KAGVTQTPRYLIKTRGQQVTLSCSPISGHRSVSWYQQTPGQGLQFLFEYFSETQRNKGNFPGRFSGRQFSNSRSEMNVSTLELGDSALYLCASSLGRDNYGYTFGSGTRLTVV.